A selection of T cell receptor beta chains follows, all from one sample in a study of Ad26.COV2.S vaccination and SARS-CoV-2 variants. Clones were sequenced by immunoSEQ multiplex PCR, and TCRdb holds only the in-frame ones, with some missing. Among about 350,000 clones, 86% were seen once, and the ten largest hold about 11%. This sample comprised peripheral blood, obtained in a trial of Ad26.COV2.S vaccine versus placebo. Receptors were obtained from a person between 18 and 65 years old who received the Ad26.COV2.S COVID-19 vaccine or a placebo. The CDR3 runs from the conserved cysteine through the conserved F or W. The D gene is left open where the match is weak. Clone size is shown for a subset of rows, as once, few, many or a class of expanded clone.

d_call	v_call	clone_size	j_call	cdr3_nt	cdr3_aa
-	TRBV5-1	-	TRBJ1-2	TGCGCCAGCAGCTTGGACAGGACGGCACCTGGCTACACCTTC	CASSLDRTAPGYTF
-	TRBV3-1/TRBV3-2	-	TRBJ1-2	TGTGCCAGCAGCCAAGGGACCGGAGGAGTATATGGCTACACCTTC	CASSQGTGGVYGYTF
-	TRBV28	-	TRBJ1-2	TGTGCCAGCAGTGTGACAGGTCCCAACTATGGCTACACCTTC	CASSVTGPNYGYTF
-	TRBV4-2	-	TRBJ1-1	TGTGCCAGCAGCCAAGTCTTCTCTACGGTGAACACTGAAGCTTTCTTT	CASSQVFSTVNTEAFF
-	TRBV29-1	-	TRBJ2-5	TGCAGCGTTGTAGGGGTTGGGGAGACCCAGTACTTC	CSVVGVGETQYF
TRBD1	TRBV7-8	-	TRBJ1-2	TGTGCCAGCAGCCCTGGGACAGCCGGTAACTATGGCTACACCTTC	CASSPGTAGNYGYTF
-	TRBV10-3	once	TRBJ2-1	TGTGCCATCAGTGACAGTTACAATGAGCAGTTCTTC	CAISDSYNEQFF
-	TRBV3-1/TRBV3-2	-	TRBJ1-2	TGTGCCAGCAGCCCGGACACTTATGGCTACACCTTC	CASSPDTYGYTF
-	TRBV27	-	TRBJ1-2	TGTGCCAGCAGTTCCTTCGGACAAATCACCTTC	CASSSFGQITF
-	TRBV5-6	-	TRBJ1-5	TGTGCCAGCAGCTTGACGCGATCCCAGCCCCAGCATTTT	CASSLTRSQPQHF
-	TRBV7-8	-	TRBJ2-7	TGTGCCAGCAGCTTAGGGACCAGGAGGCAAGCCGAGCAGTACTTC	CASSLGTRRQAEQYF
-	TRBV28	-	TRBJ2-6	TGTGCCAGCAGTTTCCTAAACCCCTCGGGGGCCAACGTCCTGACTTTC	CASSFLNPSGANVLTF
TRBD1	TRBV10-1	once	TRBJ2-5	TGCGCCAGCAGCGCACAGGGGGCTGGGGAGACCCAGTACTTC	CASSAQGAGETQYF
-	TRBV12-3/TRBV12-4	-	TRBJ1-6	TGTGCCAGCAGTTCATCCCCCAAACCCCTCCACTTT	CASSSSPKPLHF
TRBD2	TRBV18	-	TRBJ2-3	TGTGCCAGCTCATTTAGCGGGGGCCCCACAGATACGCAGTATTTT	CASSFSGGPTDTQYF
TRBD2	TRBV12-3/TRBV12-4	-	TRBJ2-5	TGTGCCAGCAGTCCGGGGGGGCGGGAGACCCAGTACTTC	CASSPGGRETQYF
-	TRBV24-1	-	TRBJ1-3	TGTGCCACTGGTTGTGCAACTGGAAACACCATATATTTT	CATGCATGNTIYF
-	TRBV28	-	TRBJ2-7	TGTGCCAGCAGCCTAAGGATGGGCAGGGCTAACTACGAGCAGTACTTC	CASSLRMGRANYEQYF
TRBD2	TRBV5-4	few	TRBJ2-7	TGTGCCAGCAGCTCTGGGACTAGCGGGAATCGGTACGAGCAGTACTTC	CASSSGTSGNRYEQYF
TRBD2	TRBV5-4	-	TRBJ2-1	TGTGCCAGCAGCTTACTAGCGGGCGGTACGGGTGAGCAGTTCTTC	CASSLLAGGTGEQFF
-	TRBV6-6	-	TRBJ2-3	TGTGCCAGCAGTTCCGCAGGGGCTTACACAGATACGCAGTATTTT	CASSSAGAYTDTQYF
-	TRBV18	-	TRBJ2-5	TGTGCCAGCTCACCACGAGGGGGAACGGCGTACCGGGGAGAGACCCAGTACTTC	CASSPRGGTAYRGETQYF
-	TRBV5-1	-	TRBJ1-1	TGCGCCAGCAGATTTGACGCGAACACTGAAGCTTTCTTT	CASRFDANTEAFF
-	TRBV5-1	-	TRBJ1-2	TGCGCCAGCAGCGCAGTTAACCCGGACCCCTATGGCTACACCTTC	CASSAVNPDPYGYTF
-	TRBV6-2/TRBV6-3	-	TRBJ2-7	TGTGCCAGCAGCTGGTACAGCTCCTACGAGCAGTACTTC	CASSWYSSYEQYF
TRBD1	TRBV28	-	TRBJ1-2	TGTGCCAGCACCAGACAGGGAGACTACACCTTC	CASTRQGDYTF
-	TRBV7-2	-	TRBJ1-4	TGTGCCAGCAGCTTAGGGGTGGTTGAAAAACTGTTTTTT	CASSLGVVEKLFF
-	TRBV15	-	TRBJ2-7	TGTGCCACCAGCAGATCTCCGACTGGCTTGACCTACGAGCAGTACTTC	CATSRSPTGLTYEQYF
-	TRBV19	-	TRBJ2-1	TGTGCCAGTAGTCCACAGGGTGATGAGCAGTTCTTC	CASSPQGDEQFF
TRBD1	TRBV6-2/TRBV6-3	-	TRBJ2-7	TGTGCCAGCAGTTACTGGGGAAGGACAGGGGCCGAGCAGTACTTC	CASSYWGRTGAEQYF
-	TRBV7-9	once	TRBJ2-7	TGTGCCAGCAGCTCTCACTACGAGCAGTACTTC	CASSSHYEQYF
-	TRBV16	few	TRBJ1-1	TGTGCCAGCAGCCAATCAGGGAGGGGAGCCGCTTTCTTT	CASSQSGRGAAFF
-	TRBV4-1	-	TRBJ2-4	TGCGCCAGCAGCCAAGTGGGGGCTTGGGACATTCAGTACTTC	CASSQVGAWDIQYF
TRBD1	TRBV24-1	-	TRBJ1-2	TGTGCCACCAGTGATTTCAGGGGGCGGTACACCTTC	CATSDFRGRYTF
TRBD2	TRBV5-1	-	TRBJ2-3	TGCGCCAGCAGCTTGGGAGGAGCGGGATCGGGGACAGATACGCAGTATTTT	CASSLGGAGSGTDTQYF